Shown below are 32 T cell receptor beta chains from a single sample sequenced in a study of beta chain features in type 1 diabetes. Study-level findings and limits: Moderately but significantly shorter TCRB CDR3s were found in Type 1 diabetes patients in all four CD4+ subsets.

Since all of the isolated RNA was reverse transcribed, expressed TCRB transcripts were what got sequenced. Repertoires were generated with immunoSEQ multiplex PCR, while TCRdb's copy carries only in-frame clones and drops some. The sample yields 350,000 to 450,000 clones, over 9.5% seen once. For these TCRs, the target antigens are not known. Specimen: naive CD4+ T cells from blood. Receptor source: a woman between 18 and 30 years old with type 1 diabetes.

V usage is TRBV7-2 and J usage is TRBJ2-3; tentatively, D is TRBD2 (7 bases). V lost 3 bases and J lost 0, with 10 bases in between. The germline V gene has CDR1 SGHTA and CDR2 FQGNSA. The CDR3 consists of 15 residues. The CDR3 loop reads CASSFGGPSTDTQYF. CDR3 bases: TGTGCCAGCAGCTTCGGGGGGCCAAGCACAGATACGCAGTATTTT.

This clone came up a few times. The chain employs TRBV11-2 and TRBJ1-1; D remains ambiguous. The V gene lost 3 bases and the J gene lost 5 bases, with 7 bases spanning the gap. This CDR3 comprises 12 residues. CDR1 and CDR2 from the germline V gene are SGHAT and FQNNGV. CDR3 DNA: TGTGCCAGCAGCTTTCTGAGGACTGAAGCTTTCTTT. Translating it yields CASSFLRTEAFF.

This clone was counted a single time. This chain joins TRBV5-1 and TRBJ2-7, with 7 nucleotides matching TRBD2. CDR3 length: 14 residues. The germline V gene encodes CDR1 SGHRS and CDR2 YFSETQ. V shed 5 bases, J shed 0 bases, and the junction held 5 bases outside the gene matches. The CDR3 is CASSWGGTSYEQYF. In DNA, the CDR3 is TGCGCCAGCAGTTGGGGGGGGACCTCCTACGAGCAGTACTTC.

This clone has only a few counts. The V call is TRBV12-5, the J call TRBJ2-1, with D hard to call. The CDR3 extends over 14 amino acids. The germline CDR1 and CDR2 sequences are LGHNT and FRNRAP. The V gene lost 5 bases and the J gene lost 3 bases, with 11 bases spanning the gap. The CDR3 is CASGLKVDYNEQFF. The CDR3 DNA reads TGTGCTAGTGGTCTCAAAGTAGACTACAATGAGCAGTTCTTC. The whole variable domain, filled in from reference TRBV12-5 and TRBJ2-1, reads DARVTQTPRHKVTEMGQEVTMRCQPILGHNTVFWYRQTMMQGLELLAYFRNRAPLDDSGMPKDRFSAEMPDATLATLKIQPSEPRDSAVYFCASGLKVDYNEQFFGPGTRLTVL.

This clone has a handful of counts. The CDR3 nucleotides are TGCGCCAGCAGACGAGATTCCCTGAACACTGAAGCTTTCTTT. It specifies CASRRDSLNTEAFF. This chain joins TRBV5-1 and TRBJ1-1; no definite D call. CDR1 SGHRS and CDR2 YFSETQ come from the germline V gene. The CDR3 has 14 amino acids. With 5 bases removed from V and 0 bases from J, the gap between germline ends came to 11 bases.

The CDR3 here is CASRPSDTDTQYF. The DNA of the CDR3 is TGCGCCAGCAGACCTAGCGACACAGATACGCAGTATTTT. The chain is built from TRBV5-1 and TRBJ2-3; D might be TRBD2 (6 bases). The CDR3 loop spans 13 amino acids. V lost 5 bases and J 2 bases, leaving 9 bases between the germline ends. In germline, CDR1 is SGHRS, CDR2 YFSETQ.

This clone came up a few times. J is TRBJ1-1 and V is TRBV11-2, with 8 bases identical to TRBD1. The junction had 10 bases not matched to a gene; V was cut back by 5 bases and J by 11 bases. CDR1 is SGHAT and CDR2 is FQNNGV in the germline V gene. The CDR3 spans 13 residues. CDR3 residues: CASSPRQGRNAFF. In nucleotides, the CDR3 is TGTGCCAGCAGCCCCCGACAGGGGCGGAATGCTTTCTTT.

This clone was observed a few times. V is TRBV7-2 and J is TRBJ2-7, with TRBD1 as a possible D gene (6 bases). Deletions cut 5 bases from V and 2 bases from J, with 22 bases between. The CDR3 is 17 amino acids. From germline, CDR1 is SGHTA and CDR2 FQGNSA. CDR3 in DNA: TGTGCCAGCAGCCCCGACGCAACAGGGTGGGGGACCTACGAGCAGTACTTC. Amino acid sequence: CASSPDATGWGTYEQYF.

This chain joins TRBV6-4 and TRBJ1-6; the D gene is possibly TRBD1 (5 bases). CDR3 length: 14 amino acids. V gave up 2 bases and J gave up 7 bases, with 9 bases separating them. Per germline, CDR1 MRHNA and CDR2 SNTAGT. The CDR3 DNA sequence: TGTGCCAGCAGTGACGCCCCAGGGAATTCACCCCTCCACTTT. Residues: CASSDAPGNSPLHF.

This clone was observed a handful of times. The chain links TRBV5-1 to TRBJ2-1; the match to TRBD2 covers 8 bases. Germline trimming cut 3 bases from V and 5 bases from J; bases unmatched to any gene: 7. Germline CDR1 and CDR2: SGHRS and YFSETQ. The CDR3 has 15 amino acids. CDR3 residues: CASSSGLAGDNEQFF. The CDR3, as DNA: TGCGCCAGCAGCTCCGGGCTAGCGGGTGACAATGAGCAGTTCTTC.

The chain links TRBV2 to TRBJ2-1; no clear D. The CDR3 sequence is 13 residues long. V was clipped by 3 bases and J by 4 bases, with 7 bases between them. Looked up from germline, CDR1 is SNHLY and CDR2 is FYNNEI. The CDR3 coding sequence is TGTGCCAGCAGTGAGGCAGGTTACAATGAGCAGTTCTTC. Its translation is CASSEAGYNEQFF. Using reference TRBV2 and TRBJ2-1 for the parts outside the CDR3, the full variable domain is EPEVTQTPSHQVTQMGQEVILRCVPISNHLYFYWYRQILGQKVEFLVSFYNNEISEKSEIFDDQFSVERPDGSNFTLKIRSTKLEDSAMYFCASSEAGYNEQFFGPGTRLTVL.

This clone was detected a few times. The V gene is TRBV20-1, the J gene TRBJ2-3; D remains ambiguous. V was shortened by 6 bases and J by 11 bases, with 12 bases between the two germline ends. There are 10 residues in the CDR3. The germline V gene has CDR1 DFQATT and CDR2 SNEGSKA (reference sequence). CDR3 loop: CSALKVGQYF. The CDR3 region has the DNA TGCAGTGCCCTAAAAGTCGGGCAGTATTTT.

The chain is built from TRBV4-2 and TRBJ2-7; D might be TRBD1 (5 bases). The CDR3 totals 15 residues. The germline V gene encodes CDR1 LGHNA and CDR2 YNFKEQ. Trimming pared 5 bases from V and 2 bases from J, leaving 16 bases between. The CDR3 region has the DNA TGTGCCAGCAGCAGACAGCACCTAGGGGCCTACGAGCAGTACTTC. This gives the protein CASSRQHLGAYEQYF.

This clone was found a few times. DNA of the CDR3: TGTGCCTGGGCCCTAGCACTACAAGAGACCCAGTACTTC. It yields the protein CAWALALQETQYF. The chain joins TRBV30 to TRBJ2-5; D may be TRBD2 (5 bases). The length of the CDR3 is 13 residues. The germline gives CDR1 GTSNPN, CDR2 SVGIG (reference sequence). Trimming stripped 5 bases from V and 2 bases from J, with 12 bases between.

The chain is built from TRBV6-5 and TRBJ2-7, with TRBD1 identical over 7 bases. Germline V gives CDR1 MNHEY, CDR2 SVGAGI. CDR3 length: 14 residues. With 6 bases clipped from V and 2 bases from J, the junction kept 7 bases outside the gene matches. CDR3 sequence reads: CASRRGRTAYEQYF. CDR3 coding DNA: TGTGCCAGCAGAAGGGGGCGGACAGCCTACGAGCAGTACTTC.

In DNA form, the CDR3 reads TGTGCCAGCAGACGAAGCGCAGGGAATACGCAGTATTTT. Its protein product is CASRRSAGNTQYF. This chain uses TRBV7-2 with TRBJ2-3; the D gene is possibly TRBD1 (5 bases). Germline V gene lookup returns CDR1 SGHTA and CDR2 FQGNSA. CDR3 size: 13 residues. The V end was cut by 6 bases, the J end by 7 bases, with 14 bases between.

V usage is TRBV27 and J usage is TRBJ1-2, with D perhaps matching TRBD1 (6 bases). The V gene lost 2 bases and the J gene lost 6 bases, with 7 bases spanning the gap. This CDR3 is 12 amino acids long. Germline V CDR1 and CDR2: MNHEY, SMNVEV (reference sequence). CDR3 loop: CASSLRGNGYTF. CDR3 coding DNA: TGTGCCAGCAGTTTAAGGGGGAATGGCTACACCTTC.

V and J are TRBV30 and TRBJ2-1; maybe TRBD2 (5 bases). The ends were cut back, 5 bases at V and 5 bases at J, with 10 bases in the middle. The CDR3 consists of 12 residues. Germline CDR1 reads GTSNPN; CDR2 reads SVGIG (reference sequence). The CDR3 spells CAWEGLHNEQFF. The CDR3 coding sequence is TGTGCCTGGGAGGGCCTCCACAATGAGCAGTTCTTC.

The sample holds a few counts of this clone. The chain uses TRBV9 and TRBJ1-4; no reliable D call. Trimming removed 0 bases from V and 7 bases from J, with 10 bases in between. This CDR3 has 14 residues. Germline V lookup: CDR1 SGDLS, CDR2 YYNGEE. DNA of the CDR3: TGTGCCAGCAGCGTAGGCCAGATCACTGAAAAACTGTTTTTT. This codes for CASSVGQITEKLFF.

This clone has a handful of counts. This chain links TRBV14 with TRBJ1-4; 7 bases line up with TRBD1. The CDR3 extends over 15 amino acids. The junction had 5 bases not matched to a gene; V was cut back by 1 base and J by 6 bases. Germline lookup yields CDR1 SGHDN and CDR2 FVKESK. The CDR3 protein is CASSQGTGGYEKLFF. CDR3 DNA sequence: TGTGCCAGCAGCCAAGGGACAGGAGGGTATGAAAAACTGTTTTTT. Full variable domain (missing parts from reference TRBV14 and TRBJ1-4): EAGVTQFPSHSVIEKGQTVTLRCDPISGHDNLYWYRRVMGKEIKFLLHFVKESKQDESGMPNNRFLAERTGGTYSTLKVQPAELEDSGVYFCASSQGTGGYEKLFFGSGTQLSVL.

This chain uses TRBV15 with TRBJ2-1, with D possibly TRBD1 on 5 matching bases. Germline V lookup: CDR1 LNHNV, CDR2 YYDKDF (reference sequence). Trimming took 1 base from V and 2 from J, leaving 9 bases between them. This CDR3 has 15 amino acids. This CDR3 reads CATSRGQNPYNEQFF. The CDR3 DNA follows: TGTGCCACCAGCAGAGGACAGAACCCCTACAATGAGCAGTTCTTC.

This clone was counted a few times. The chain combines TRBV7-2 with TRBJ2-1; 11 positions agree with TRBD2. The CDR3 is 17 residues long. Germline V CDR1 and CDR2: SGHTA, FQGNSA. V lost 5 bases to trimming and J lost 4 bases; unmatched junction nucleotides: 10. The DNA for the CDR3 is TGTGCCAGCAGCCAACGATCGGGACTAGCGGCTTACAATGAGCAGTTCTTC. This codes for CASSQRSGLAAYNEQFF.

This clone showed up just a few times. This CDR3 reads CASSSGGGVNYGYTF. The CDR3 DNA follows: TGTGCCAGCAGCTCCGGAGGGGGGGTTAACTATGGCTACACCTTC. The gene calls are TRBV7-2 and TRBJ1-2; perhaps TRBD1 as D (6 bases). V lost 4 bases and J 1 base, leaving 13 bases between the germline ends. In germline, CDR1 is SGHTA, CDR2 FQGNSA. The CDR3 is 15 amino acids.

This clone has just a few counts. The chain is built from TRBV4-3 and TRBJ2-7; TRBD2 aligns across 13 bases. Germline lookup yields CDR1 LGHNA and CDR2 YSLEER. V lost 1 base, J lost 0 bases, and 3 bases stayed unmatched. This CDR3 spans 17 amino acids. The CDR3 here is CASSQGLAGGYSYEQYF. Written as DNA, the CDR3 is TGCGCCAGCAGCCAAGGACTAGCGGGGGGATACTCCTACGAGCAGTACTTC.

The J gene is TRBJ1-1, the V gene TRBV19, with 9 positions matching TRBD1. Germline V gives CDR1 LNHDA, CDR2 SQIVND (reference sequence). The CDR3 is 13 residues long. The V and J ends lost 8 bases and 5 bases, in that order; junction bases with no gene match: 6. The DNA of the CDR3 is TGTGCCAGTTTCCGGGACAGGGTGACTGAAGCTTTCTTT. Residues: CASFRDRVTEAFF.

The genes are TRBV6-6 and TRBJ2-1; 7 bases map to TRBD2. The CDR3 is made up of 13 amino acids. Germline CDR1 reads MNHNY; CDR2 reads SVGAGI (reference sequence). V was pared by 1 base and J by 7 bases, with 1 base of the junction left unmatched. The CDR3 coding sequence is TGTGCCAGCAGTTACTGGGGAGGGAATGAGCAGTTCTTC. Protein: CASSYWGGNEQFF.

This clone appeared a few times. The chain links TRBV14 to TRBJ2-7; 13 nucleotides line up with TRBD2. Germline CDR1 and CDR2: SGHDN and FVKESK. This CDR3 spans 17 amino acids. Losses at the gene ends were 4 bases for V and 6 bases for J; bases not matched to a gene: 12. The CDR3 DNA reads as TGTGCCAGCAGCCTGGACCGAGGACTAGCGGGAGTTGCCGAGCAGTACTTC. It specifies CASSLDRGLAGVAEQYF.

The chain's CDR3 is CASSLASGLAGGPGELFF. The CDR3 DNA sequence: TGTGCCAGCAGCTTGGCATCGGGACTAGCGGGGGGGCCCGGGGAGCTGTTTTTT. The rearrangement joins TRBV5-4 to TRBJ2-2; 16 bases line up with TRBD2. The CDR3 loop spans 18 amino acids. Trimming took 0 bases from V and 6 from J; bases not matched to a gene: 5. The germline CDR1 and CDR2 sequences are SGHNT and YYREEE (reference sequence). Using reference TRBV5-4 and TRBJ2-2 for the parts outside the CDR3, the full variable domain is ETGVTQSPTHLIKTRGQQVTLRCSSQSGHNTVSWYQQALGQGPQFIFQYYREEENGRGNFPPRFSGLQFPNYSSELNVNALELDDSALYLCASSLASGLAGGPGELFFGEGSRLTVL.

This clone has just a few counts. The chain couples TRBV14 to TRBJ1-3; perhaps TRBD1 as D (5 bases). This CDR3 has 15 amino acids. The V end lost 2 bases, the J end lost 0 bases, and 8 bases lay between the germline ends. Germline loops: CDR1 SGHDN, CDR2 FVKESK. This chain's CDR3 is CASSQLQVSGNTIYF. CDR3 DNA: TGTGCCAGCAGCCAACTACAGGTCTCTGGAAACACCATATATTTT. Filled out from reference TRBV14 and TRBJ1-3, the complete variable domain reads EAGVTQFPSHSVIEKGQTVTLRCDPISGHDNLYWYRRVMGKEIKFLLHFVKESKQDESGMPNNRFLAERTGGTYSTLKVQPAELEDSGVYFCASSQLQVSGNTIYFGEGSWLTVV.

J is TRBJ2-7 and V is TRBV28, with 10 bases fitting TRBD2. This CDR3 contains 15 residues. The V gene's germline CDR1 is MDHEN and CDR2 SYDVKM. J lost 3 bases, V lost 5 bases, and 7 bases had no gene match. The CDR3 region has the DNA TGTGCCAGCAGTGGCTCAGCGGGAGGGGTCTACGAGCAGTACTTC. Translation gives CASSGSAGGVYEQYF.

The chain uses TRBV6-1 and TRBJ2-1, with D perhaps TRBD2 (6 bases). V gave up 7 bases and J gave up 12 bases, with 19 bases separating them. The CDR3 runs 13 residues. Germline lookup yields CDR1 MNHNS and CDR2 SASEGT. The CDR3 region is CASTPDLAGGQFF. CDR3 nucleotide sequence: TGTGCCAGCACCCCTGACCTAGCCGGGGGGCAGTTCTTC.

The chain recombines TRBV19 with TRBJ1-1, with D possibly being TRBD1 (5 bases). V lost 8 bases and J lost 4, with 14 bases in between. CDR3 length equals 13 residues. CDR1 LNHDA and CDR2 SQIVND come from the germline V gene (reference sequence). CDR3: CASSGIVGTEAFF. CDR3 nucleotide sequence: TGTGCCAGTTCAGGGATTGTGGGCACTGAAGCTTTCTTT.